This entry lists 27 T cell receptor beta chains sequenced from one sample in a study of blood T cells in healthy people across ages. Through a sample-barcoded 5' primer and a J-beta primer mix, a second PCR was run for roughly 7 to 11 cycles. MiXCR was run by TCRdb on the 5' RACE reads, yielding one entry per CDR3 protein. The table shows some 690,000 distinct CDR3 sequences, with 20% to 25% occurring only once. Sequenced: blood. These receptors all come from a man between 65 and 85 years old in good health.

This sequence joins TRBV7-6 and TRBJ2-6; a possible D gene is TRBD1 (6 bases). Trimming removed 3 bases at V and 4 bases at J, with 19 bases between. Germline values: CDR1 SGHVS, CDR2 FNYEAQ. The CDR3 is 18 amino acids. The CDR3 is CASSFTLTGLEGANVLTF. The CDR3 DNA sequence: TGTGCCAGCAGCTTTACCCTGACAGGTTTGGAAGGGGCCAACGTCCTGACTTTC. The complete variable domain, with remaining parts taken from reference TRBV7-6 and TRBJ2-6, reads GAGVSQSPRYKVTKRGQDVALRCDPISGHVSLYWYRQALGQGPEFLTYFNYEAQQDKSGLPNDRFSAERPEGSISTLTIQRTEQRDSAMYRCASSFTLTGLEGANVLTFGAGSRLTVL.

The sample holds a few counts of this clonotype. The J gene is TRBJ1-2, the V gene TRBV7-9, with D uncertain. The CDR3 has 14 residues. In germline, CDR1 is SEHNR, CDR2 FQNEAQ (reference sequence). Trimming took 1 base from V and 4 from J, leaving 10 bases between them. The DNA for the CDR3 is TGTGCCAGCAGCTTAGTCGGGCGGAGCTATGGCTACACCTTC. Translated: CASSLVGRSYGYTF.

This clonotype was counted at least ten times. V usage is TRBV10-3 and J usage is TRBJ2-7; perhaps TRBD2 as D (5 bases). Deletions cut 4 bases from V and 5 bases from J, with 21 bases between. This CDR3 has 16 amino acids. Germline V gene data show CDR1 as ENHRY and CDR2 as SYGVKD. Here the CDR3 DNA reads TGTGCCATCAGTGGGAACTCGACAAGGAGGCGTAACGAGCAGTACGTC. Amino acids: CAISGNSTRRRNEQYV.

This clonotype was picked up many times. This sequence joins TRBV5-1 and TRBJ2-1; D might be TRBD2 (7 bases). This CDR3 region has 15 residues. Trimming shortened V by 2 bases and J by 5 bases, and 14 bases separated the two germline ends. Germline V gene lookup returns CDR1 SGHRS and CDR2 YFSETQ. This CDR3 is CASSFGLGGNNEQFF. The CDR3, as DNA: TGCGCCAGCAGCTTTGGACTAGGGGGGAACAATGAGCAGTTCTTC.

The CDR3 coding sequence is TGTGCCAGCAGCGTGGACGGCCTTAATGAAAAACTGTTTTTT. It specifies CASSVDGLNEKLFF. The genes are TRBV5-4 and TRBJ1-4; D ambiguous. Looked up from germline, CDR1 is SGHNT and CDR2 is YYREEE (reference sequence). The V gene lost 4 bases and the J gene lost 4 bases, with 11 bases spanning the gap. The CDR3 consists of 14 residues.

In this sample, this clonotype turned up many times. The chain carries TRBV27 and TRBJ2-7, with D tentatively TRBD2 (5 bases). Germline V gene data show CDR1 as MNHEY and CDR2 as SMNVEV (reference sequence). Between the trimmed V and J ends, which lost 5 bases and 4 bases, there was a span of 15 bases. The CDR3 runs to 14 residues. The chain's CDR3 is CASSPRDPLYEQYF. CDR3 coding DNA: TGTGCCAGCAGTCCCCGGGATCCCTTGTACGAGCAGTACTTC.

This clonotype was observed a few times. The J gene is TRBJ2-5, the V gene TRBV6-2 or TRBV6-3, with TRBD1 as a possible D gene (6 bases). The last part of the DNA fits TRBJ2-7 better; the J call may be wrong. The CDR3 covers 12 residues. Germline-derived CDR1 and CDR2 are MNHEY and SVGEGT. CDR3 in amino acids: CATGRYSYEQYV. CDR3 DNA: TGTGCTACAGGGCGATACTCCTACGAGCAGTACGTC.

The chain couples TRBV5-1 to TRBJ2-5; 10 bases align to TRBD1. The J call may be incorrect, as the DNA end agrees better with TRBJ2-7. The CDR3 runs to 14 residues. Germline V CDR1 and CDR2: SGHRS, YFSETQ. CDR3 coding DNA: TGCGCCAGCAGCCGTTGGACAGGGGGCTACGAGCAGTACTTC. It encodes CASSRWTGGYEQYF.

The chain has TRBV11-1 and TRBJ2-5, with D possibly matching TRBD1 (6 bases). CDR3 size: 18 residues. Per the germline V gene, CDR1 is SGHAT and CDR2 is FQDESV (reference sequence). V was shortened by 5 bases and J by 0 bases, with 22 bases between the two germline ends. DNA of the CDR3: TGTGCCAGCAGCCCCCGTTACTCCGGGACACCGTACCAAGAGACCCAGTACTTC. It yields the protein CASSPRYSGTPYQETQYF.

This clonotype occurred a few times. The chain joins TRBV7-2 to TRBJ2-3; no reliable D call. CDR1 is SGHTA and CDR2 is FQGNSA in the germline V gene. This CDR3 has 16 amino acids. Trimming left V 1 base short and J 0 bases short, with 11 bases between. The CDR3 nucleotides are TGTGCCAGCAGCTTAGTTGCGGACGAGAGCACAGATACGCAGTATTTT. It is translated as CASSLVADESTDTQYF.

This clonotype was seen a few times. This chain uses TRBV28 with TRBJ1-2; 9 bases line up with TRBD1. With 6 bases clipped from V and 4 bases from J, the junction kept 9 bases outside the gene matches. The CDR3 has 15 amino acids. Germline lookup yields CDR1 MDHEN and CDR2 SYDVKM. CDR3 in amino acids: CASRSPTGGGYGYTF. CDR3 nucleotides: TGTGCCAGCAGATCTCCCACAGGGGGCGGCTATGGCTACACCTTC.

This clonotype was counted between two and nine times. The chain uses TRBV4-2 and TRBJ2-3, with D perhaps TRBD2 (5 bases). The germline CDR1 and CDR2 sequences are LGHNA and YNFKEQ. With 5 bases removed from V and 8 bases from J, the gap between germline ends came to 14 bases. The CDR3 has 13 amino acids. The CDR3 region is CASSEDQLGTQYF. Written as DNA, the CDR3 is TGTGCCAGCAGCGAGGACCAACTAGGTACGCAGTATTTT.

This clonotype was seen a handful of times. The V call is TRBV7-9, the J call TRBJ1-1; tentative D call: TRBD1 (5 bases). V was cut by 1 base and J by 12 bases, with 12 bases left in between. CDR3 length: 12 residues. Germline V gene data show CDR1 as SEHNR and CDR2 as FQNEAQ (reference sequence). CDR3 in amino acids: CASSLDGGETFF. DNA of the CDR3: TGTGCCAGCAGCTTAGATGGGGGTGAGACTTTCTTT.

The V gene is TRBV30, the J gene TRBJ1-3; D might be TRBD1 (5 bases). CDR3 length: 14 residues. V was trimmed by 2 bases and J by 5 bases, leaving 13 bases between them. CDR1 is GTSNPN, CDR2 SVGIG, per germline (reference sequence). CDR3 coding DNA: TGTGCCTGGAGTCTCCAGGGTAATAGAAACACCATATATTTT. Protein: CAWSLQGNRNTIYF.

This clonotype was seen only a few times. The chain is built from TRBV7-2 and TRBJ2-4; TRBD1 might be the D (5 bases). V was cut by 1 base and J by 10 bases, with 11 bases left in between. The germline V gene has CDR1 SGHTA and CDR2 FQGNSA. The CDR3 has 13 amino acids. DNA of the CDR3: TGTGCCAGCAGCTTAGAGTCCAGGGCTATTCAGTACTTC. Amino acids: CASSLESRAIQYF.

The chain couples TRBV4-1 to TRBJ2-5; 10 bases map to TRBD2. Germline-derived CDR1 and CDR2 are MGHRA and YSYEKL. This CDR3 comprises 16 residues. The J segment lost 4 bases and the V segment lost 4 bases, leaving 9 bases of the junction unmatched. The CDR3 here is CASSRGTSALAETQYF. The CDR3 nucleotides are TGCGCCAGCAGCCGAGGGACTAGCGCCTTAGCAGAGACCCAGTACTTC.

This clonotype appeared a few times. V is TRBV6-6 and J is TRBJ1-1; weak D call: TRBD1 (5 bases). CDR1 and CDR2 from the germline V gene are MNHNY and SVGAGI (reference sequence). Trimming took 7 bases from V and 3 from J, leaving 15 bases between them. This CDR3 has 14 amino acids. CDR3 loop: CASTGGVYDTEAFF. CDR3 coding DNA: TGTGCCAGCACGGGGGGGGTCTATGACACTGAAGCTTTCTTT.

The chain combines TRBV25-1 with TRBJ2-3; the match to TRBD2 covers 14 bases. Trimming at V came to 2 bases and at J to 0 bases, leaving 19 bases not matched to a gene. CDR3 length: 23 amino acids. From germline, CDR1 is MGHDK and CDR2 SYGVNS. The CDR3 region has the DNA TGTGCCAGCAGTGAAGACAGAAATTGGGCAAGACTAGCGGGAGGGCCGAGCACAGATACGCAGTATTTT. Its protein product is CASSEDRNWARLAGGPSTDTQYF.

A single count supports this clonotype. This chain connects TRBV5-1 to TRBJ1-6; the D gene is possibly TRBD1 (5 bases). Germline CDR1 SGHRS, CDR2 YFSETQ. Trimming pared 5 bases from V and 9 bases from J, leaving 18 bases between. The CDR3 extends over 15 amino acids. The CDR3 nucleotides read TGCGCCAGCAGAGTAGATGTCAGGGAGGGTTCACCCCTCCACTTT. It encodes CASRVDVREGSPLHF.

The sample holds one count of this clonotype. The V gene is TRBV11-2, the J gene TRBJ2-1, with 9 bases lining up with TRBD1. Looked up from germline, CDR1 is SGHAT and CDR2 is FQNNGV. This CDR3 comprises 15 residues. The trim removed 2 bases at V and 6 bases at J, leaving 5 bases unmatched. For the CDR3, the DNA is TGTGCCAGCAGCTTACTGGGACAGGGTAGCAATGAGCAGTTCTTC. It translates to CASSLLGQGSNEQFF.

This clonotype was observed a handful of times. The V gene is TRBV28, the J gene TRBJ2-1, with a tentative D call TRBD2 (6 bases). The CDR3 loop spans 17 amino acids. Germline loops: CDR1 MDHEN, CDR2 SYDVKM. Trimming took 5 bases from V and 2 from J, leaving 19 bases between them. Here the CDR3 DNA reads TGTGCCAGCAGTCCCGCACGACCTAGCGTCCCCTACAATGAGCAGTTCTTC. The encoded protein is CASSPARPSVPYNEQFF.

The CDR3 DNA reads TGTGCCAGTAGTATAGAGAGGAACGTAGCAGTCCAGCCCCAGCATTTT. Its translation is CASSIERNVAVQPQHF. The chain carries TRBV19 and TRBJ1-5; D gene unclear. V was trimmed by 0 bases and J by 7 bases, leaving 16 bases between them. Germline V gives CDR1 LNHDA, CDR2 SQIVND (reference sequence). The CDR3 sequence is 16 residues long.

This clonotype has just one count. Just one base apart from a much larger clone, this may be a read error. This sequence joins TRBV27 and TRBJ1-1, with D unresolved. The germline V and J ends were trimmed by 2 bases and 3 bases, with 7 bases remaining between them. Germline V CDR1 and CDR2: MNHEY, SMNVEV (reference sequence). The CDR3 has 13 amino acids. In DNA, the CDR3 is TGTGCCAGCAGTTTACTCCGGGACACTGAAGCTTTCTTT. Translated: CASSLLRDTEAFF.

The chain is built from TRBV20-1 and TRBJ2-5; the match to TRBD1 covers 9 bases. Germline CDR1 and CDR2: DFQATT and SNEGSKA (reference sequence). J was trimmed by 2 bases and V by 5 bases; bases with no gene match: 24. The CDR3 consists of 20 residues. Written as DNA, the CDR3 is TGCAGTGCTGCGGGGCGCCAACCGGGACAGGGAAGTTTCGGACAAGAGACCCAGTACTTC. Protein sequence: CSAAGRQPGQGSFGQETQYF.

This clonotype was detected a few times. The chain employs TRBV4-2 and TRBJ1-4; D uncertain. The V end was cut by 4 bases, the J end by 5 bases, with 11 bases between. The CDR3 has 14 amino acids. Per the germline V gene, CDR1 is LGHNA and CDR2 is YNFKEQ. Written as DNA, the CDR3 is TGTGCCAGCAGCCTACAAGTTTCCAATGAAAAACTGTTTTTT. Translation gives CASSLQVSNEKLFF.

This chain uses TRBV27 with TRBJ2-1, with 8 bases fitting TRBD2. This CDR3 comprises 15 residues. Germline CDR1 MNHEY, CDR2 SMNVEV (reference sequence). Unmatched junction bases numbered 6, after V lost 7 bases and J lost 1 base. CDR3 sequence reads: CASNRLARSYNEQFF. CDR3 DNA sequence: TGTGCCAGCAATCGACTAGCGCGTTCCTACAATGAGCAGTTCTTC.

The CDR3 DNA reads as TGTGCCAGCAGGGGGCGGGTAGCTGAAGCTTTCTTT. This sequence encodes CASRGRVAEAFF. This chain uses TRBV12-3 or TRBV12-4 with TRBJ1-1; perhaps TRBD1 as D (5 bases). The CDR3 totals 12 residues. V was pared by 6 bases and J by 6 bases, with 11 bases between.